A single sample gave rise to the 31 T cell receptor beta chains below, sequenced in a study of Graves' ophthalmopathy and Graves' hyperthyroidism. CDR3 regions of TCR beta were amplified from RNA transcripts. RT-PCR with HTBI primers came first, then second-round multiplex PCR. Via MiXCR, TCRdb re-called the multiplex PCR reads, giving one row per CDR3 protein. The data hold 660,000 or so distinct CDR3 sequences, with approximately 39% observed a single time. The sample comprised peripheral blood. These receptors came from an adult man with Graves' ophthalmopathy.

This clonotype was found a few times. The CDR3 loop reads CASSLIGLQGFTGELFF. DNA for the CDR3: TGTGCCAGCAGCTTGATCGGGCTCCAGGGTTTCACCGGGGAGCTGTTTTTT. The chain links TRBV5-5 to TRBJ2-2; D might be TRBD1 (5 bases). Germline V gene sequence: CDR1 SGHKS, CDR2 YYEKEE (reference sequence). The germline V and J ends were trimmed by 1 base and 4 bases, with 17 bases remaining between them. The CDR3 consists of 17 residues.

This clonotype was detected many times. V and J are TRBV7-8 and TRBJ2-5, with TRBD2 identical over 9 bases. The CDR3 loop spans 14 amino acids. The J segment lost 1 base and the V segment lost 5 bases, leaving 2 bases of the junction unmatched. Germline-derived CDR1 and CDR2 are SGHVS and FQNEAQ. CDR3 sequence (DNA): TGTGCCAGCAGCCGGCGGGGGGGCCAAGAGACCCAGTACTTC. This gives the protein CASSRRGGQETQYF.

This clonotype occurred many times. V gene TRBV20-1 combines with J gene TRBJ1-5; maybe TRBD1 (5 bases). The CDR3 is 15 amino acids. Germline lookup yields CDR1 DFQATT and CDR2 SNEGSKA (reference sequence). Trimming removed 4 bases from V and 1 base from J, with 14 bases in between. CDR3: CSATRAGISNQPQHF. The CDR3 nucleotides are TGCAGTGCTACGAGGGCAGGGATCAGCAATCAGCCCCAGCATTTT.

The chain has TRBV29-1 and TRBJ2-5; D might be TRBD2 (5 bases). The length of the CDR3 is 14 residues. The V gene's germline CDR1 is SQVTM and CDR2 ANQGSEA. Trimming removed 4 bases from V and 0 bases from J, with 12 bases in between. The CDR3 loop reads CSVVLREYQETQYF. The CDR3 coding sequence is TGCAGCGTTGTTCTGAGGGAGTACCAAGAGACCCAGTACTTC.

This clonotype was seen many times. The V call is TRBV2, the J call TRBJ1-1; a possible D gene is TRBD1 (5 bases). The CDR3 has 16 amino acids. Germline V CDR1 and CDR2: SNHLY, FYNNEI. Trimming took off 3 bases at V and 0 bases at J, with 14 bases between the two ends. CDR3 nucleotide sequence: TGTGCCAGCAGTGATATTCAGGGTTGGGTGAACACTGAAGCTTTCTTT. Amino acids: CASSDIQGWVNTEAFF. The whole variable domain, remainder taken from reference TRBV2 and TRBJ1-1, is EPEVTQTPSHQVTQMGQEVILRCVPISNHLYFYWYRQILGQKVEFLVSFYNNEISEKSEIFDDQFSVERPDGSNFTLKIRSTKLEDSAMYFCASSDIQGWVNTEAFFGQGTRLTVV.

The CDR3 sequence: CATSDSQGQSTGELFF. The CDR3, as DNA: TGTGCCACCAGTGATTCCCAAGGACAGTCCACCGGGGAGCTGTTTTTT. J is TRBJ2-2 and V is TRBV24-1; TRBD1 might be the D (6 bases). Deletions cut 2 bases from V and 4 bases from J, with 13 bases between. Germline V gene lookup returns CDR1 KGHDR and CDR2 SFDVKD. The CDR3 totals 16 residues.

Concerning this clonotype itself: A read error may produce the germline difference seen at one junction end. The rearrangement joins TRBV7-2 to TRBJ1-6; possibly TRBD1 for D (5 bases). The CDR3 has 15 residues. CDR1 is SGHTA, CDR2 FQGNSA, per germline. The DNA for the CDR3 is TGCGTCAGCAGCTCCCCGGGGGGGAAGAATTCACCCCTCCACTTT. This translates into CVSSSPGGKNSPLHF.

This clonotype showed up many times. The chain is built from TRBV12-3 or TRBV12-4 and TRBJ1-1, with 9 bases fitting TRBD1. The CDR3 runs 14 residues. The junction had 14 bases not matched to a gene; V was cut back by 7 bases and J by 11 bases. In nucleotides, the CDR3 is TGTGCCAGCAAGATGACCGGGACAGGGTCTTTCGCTTTCTTT. Amino acids: CASKMTGTGSFAFF.

V usage is TRBV20-1 and J usage is TRBJ2-2, with D perhaps matching TRBD1 (6 bases). Germline V gene lookup returns CDR1 DFQATT and CDR2 SNEGSKA (reference sequence). CDR3 length equals 16 residues. V shed 6 bases and J shed 0 bases, with 17 bases lying between them. The CDR3, as DNA: TGCAGTGCACCTCACCCCAGGGGCACGAACACCGGGGAGCTGTTTTTT. Amino acid sequence: CSAPHPRGTNTGELFF.

This chain uses TRBV19 with TRBJ2-7; D tentatively fits TRBD1 or TRBD2 (5 bases each). This CDR3 contains 14 residues. Looked up from germline, CDR1 is LNHDA and CDR2 is SQIVND (reference sequence). The V and J ends lost 10 bases and 2 bases respectively, with 18 bases between them. Here the CDR3 reads CATAPGTGTYEQYF. CDR3 sequence (DNA): TGTGCCACCGCGCCCGGGACGGGAACCTACGAGCAGTACTTC.

This clonotype was observed a handful of times. This chain's CDR3 is CSVVAPGNEQFF. The CDR3, as DNA: TGCAGCGTTGTGGCCCCCGGGAATGAGCAGTTCTTC. The J gene is TRBJ2-1, the V gene TRBV29-1; D unclear. Trimming cost V 4 bases and J 7 bases, with 11 bases left between them. The CDR3 contains 12 residues. Germline V gene lookup returns CDR1 SQVTM and CDR2 ANQGSEA.

This chain uses TRBV19 with TRBJ2-7; 8 bases match TRBD2. After removal of 1 base from V and 5 bases from J, the junction contained 7 bases not matched to a gene. Per the germline V gene, CDR1 is LNHDA and CDR2 is SQIVND (reference sequence). The CDR3 totals 15 residues. CDR3 DNA sequence: TGTGCCAGTAGTATAGGGGGACTAGATCTCCACGAGCAGTACTTC. Residues: CASSIGGLDLHEQYF.

This clonotype appeared many times. The chain is built from TRBV7-6 and TRBJ2-5; TRBD2 matches at 11 bases. Trimming cost V 0 bases and J 4 bases; bases outside gene matches: 4. This CDR3 has 16 amino acids. Per germline, CDR1 SGHVS and CDR2 FNYEAQ. Here the CDR3 reads CASSLALAGGGETQYF. The CDR3, as DNA: TGTGCCAGCAGCTTAGCCCTAGCGGGAGGTGGAGAGACCCAGTACTTC.

The V call is TRBV10-3, the J call TRBJ2-1; D is uncertain. The CDR3 length is 12 residues. The germline V and J ends were trimmed by 4 bases and 3 bases, with 4 bases remaining between them. In germline, CDR1 is ENHRY, CDR2 SYGVKD. The DNA for the CDR3 is TGTGCCATCAGTGGGGTCTACAATGAGCAGTTCTTC. This sequence encodes CAISGVYNEQFF.

The rearrangement joins TRBV10-3 to TRBJ2-3; possibly TRBD1 for D (6 bases). Per germline, CDR1 ENHRY and CDR2 SYGVKD. V lost 7 bases, J lost 10 bases, and 27 bases lay in between. The CDR3 loop spans 16 amino acids. The CDR3 protein is CAIIPSDGPGALAQYF. For the CDR3, the DNA is TGTGCCATCATCCCCTCCGATGGGCCAGGGGCTTTAGCGCAGTATTTT.

As concerns this clonotype: This may stem from a read error, because a much larger clone lies one nucleotide away. J is TRBJ2-7 and V is TRBV5-1; 8 nucleotides agree with TRBD1. The germline V gene encodes CDR1 SGHRS and CDR2 YFSETQ. CDR3 length: 14 amino acids. For the CDR3, the DNA is TGCGCCAACAGCGTGGGACAGGAGAACTACGAGCAGTACTTC. Translation: CANSVGQENYEQYF.

V usage is TRBV29-1 and J usage is TRBJ1-3, with no clear D. Germline CDR1 is SQVTM and CDR2 is ANQGSEA. V was cut by 3 bases and J by 8 bases, with 17 bases left in between. The CDR3 totals 14 residues. Written as DNA, the CDR3 is TGCAGCGTTGATCGTGGACTCTATGGCTACACCATATATTTT. It yields the protein CSVDRGLYGYTIYF.

This clonotype was observed at least ten times. CDR3 DNA sequence: TGTGCCAGCCGTCCGGGACTGTCCTACGAGCAGTACTTC. Encoded protein: CASRPGLSYEQYF. The rearrangement links TRBV12-3 or TRBV12-4 to TRBJ2-7, with D tentatively TRBD2 (6 bases). This CDR3 spans 13 amino acids. Trimming left V 8 bases short and J 1 base short, with 12 bases between.

The rearrangement links TRBV5-1 to TRBJ1-1, with D perhaps TRBD1 (6 bases). The CDR3 has 17 amino acids. Germline V gene lookup returns CDR1 SGHRS and CDR2 YFSETQ. The V end lost 0 bases, the J end lost 0 bases, and 15 bases lay between the germline ends. The CDR3, as DNA: TGCGCCAGCAGCTTGGATGGCAGGGGCTCGATGAACACTGAAGCTTTCTTT. It encodes CASSLDGRGSMNTEAFF.

In regard to this clonotype: A much more abundant neighbour one base away suggests this may be a read error. The final CDR3 position lacks the conserved phenylalanine or tryptophan, pointing to a likely read error. The rearrangement links TRBV7-6 to TRBJ1-2; D remains ambiguous. The V end was cut by 5 bases, the J end by 3 bases, with 19 bases between. The V gene's germline CDR1 is SGHVS and CDR2 FNYEAQ. The CDR3 length is 16 residues. CDR3 sequence reads: CASSQEKWGGHYGYTL. The CDR3, as DNA: TGTGCCAGCAGCCAAGAGAAGTGGGGAGGCCACTATGGCTACACCCTC.

The rearrangement links TRBV2 to TRBJ1-6; no clear D. The germline V gene has CDR1 SNHLY and CDR2 FYNNEI. V was clipped by 5 bases and J by 10 bases, with 9 bases between them. The length of the CDR3 is 12 residues. The CDR3 spells CASSYQESPLHF. CDR3 bases: TGTGCCAGCAGTTACCAGGAATCACCCCTCCACTTT.

Note on this clonotype: The conserved closing phenylalanine or tryptophan is absent in this CDR3, likely reflecting a read error. The chain couples TRBV10-3 to TRBJ1-1, with 9 bases lining up with TRBD1. The ends lost 4 bases at V and 2 bases at J; junction bases unmatched: 2. CDR3 length: 14 residues. Germline V CDR1 and CDR2: ENHRY, SYGVKD. CDR3 bases: TGTGCCATCAGTGGGGACAGGGTAAACACTGAAGCTTTCCTT. Encoded protein: CAISGDRVNTEAFL.

This clonotype was detected only a few times. This sequence joins TRBV9 and TRBJ2-7; no definite D call. The ends were cut back, 7 bases at V and 4 bases at J, with 15 bases in the middle. The CDR3 has 13 residues. CDR1 SGDLS and CDR2 YYNGEE come from the germline V gene. Here the CDR3 DNA reads TGTGCCAGCTCACCGGGCTTCCCGTACGAGCAGTACTTC. Translating gives CASSPGFPYEQYF.

V usage is TRBV29-1 and J usage is TRBJ1-3; D not certain. There are 15 residues in the CDR3. Germline V gene lookup returns CDR1 SQVTM and CDR2 ANQGSEA. Between the trimmed V and J ends, which lost 5 bases and 8 bases, there was a span of 22 bases. This chain's CDR3 is CSVTDGSGYGYTIYF. The CDR3 DNA reads as TGCAGCGTTACGGACGGGAGTGGCTATGGCTACACCATATATTTT.

The chain couples TRBV7-2 to TRBJ1-4; D remains unclear. In germline, CDR1 is SGHTA, CDR2 FQGNSA. The CDR3 runs to 16 residues. The germline V and J ends were trimmed by 4 bases and 6 bases, with 18 bases remaining between them. CDR3 loop: CASSYTRTEVDEKLFF. CDR3 in DNA: TGTGCCAGCAGCTATACCCGGACTGAAGTGGATGAAAAACTGTTTTTT.

This clonotype was found many times. The rearrangement joins TRBV7-3 to TRBJ2-2; D tentatively reads TRBD1 or TRBD2 (5 bases each). CDR3 length equals 14 residues. Germline V CDR1 and CDR2: SGHTA, FQGTGA. Trimming removed 9 bases at V and 2 bases at J, with 13 bases between. The CDR3: CASTGQVNTGELFF. The CDR3 bases are TGTGCCAGTACGGGGCAGGTTAACACCGGGGAGCTGTTTTTT.

This clonotype has a handful of counts. CDR3 nucleotide sequence: TGTGCCAGCAGGGTTCCCGGGACAGGGATCTACGAGCAGTACTTC. Protein: CASRVPGTGIYEQYF. The chain links TRBV6-1 to TRBJ2-7; 9 bases agree with TRBD1. CDR1 is MNHNS, CDR2 SASEGT, per germline. The CDR3 contains 15 residues. V trimming: 6 bases; J trimming: 3 bases; junction bases outside the gene matches: 9.

There are a few counts of this clonotype. This chain connects TRBV7-8 to TRBJ2-7; D unresolved. Per germline, CDR1 SGHVS and CDR2 FQNEAQ. V lost 5 bases to trimming and J lost 7 bases, with 15 bases between them. The CDR3 length is 13 residues. The DNA of the CDR3 is TGTGCCAGCAGCATAGAACCTTCGACGGAGCAGTACTTC. The encoded protein is CASSIEPSTEQYF.

As for this clonotype: The CDR3 does not close with the conserved phenylalanine or tryptophan, likely indicating a read error. This rearrangement joins TRBV19 to TRBJ1-3; no definite D call. Trimming took 6 bases from V and 0 from J, leaving 12 bases between them. Germline CDR1 reads LNHDA; CDR2 reads SQIVND (reference sequence). The CDR3 totals 15 residues. Here the CDR3 DNA reads TGTGCCAGTAGACCCACCCCCAGCTCTGGAAACACCATATATTCT. Amino acid sequence: CASRPTPSSGNTIYS.

The genes are TRBV20-1 and TRBJ1-2; D gene unclear. Deletions cut 5 bases from V and 4 bases from J, with 14 bases between. The CDR3 runs to 13 residues. Germline-derived CDR1 and CDR2 are DFQATT and SNEGSKA (reference sequence). In nucleotides, the CDR3 is TGCAGTGCTTCACTACCCGGGGTCTATGGCTACACCTTC. It yields the protein CSASLPGVYGYTF.

There are many counts of this clonotype. The chain uses TRBV29-1 and TRBJ2-7, with 14 bases identical to TRBD2. This CDR3 contains 13 residues. Germline V gene sequence: CDR1 SQVTM, CDR2 ANQGSEA. The V and J ends lost 6 bases and 6 bases, in that order; junction bases with no gene match: 4. CDR3 nucleotide sequence: TGCAGCGTGGGACTAGCGGGAGACAGCGAGCAGTACTTC. It yields the protein CSVGLAGDSEQYF.